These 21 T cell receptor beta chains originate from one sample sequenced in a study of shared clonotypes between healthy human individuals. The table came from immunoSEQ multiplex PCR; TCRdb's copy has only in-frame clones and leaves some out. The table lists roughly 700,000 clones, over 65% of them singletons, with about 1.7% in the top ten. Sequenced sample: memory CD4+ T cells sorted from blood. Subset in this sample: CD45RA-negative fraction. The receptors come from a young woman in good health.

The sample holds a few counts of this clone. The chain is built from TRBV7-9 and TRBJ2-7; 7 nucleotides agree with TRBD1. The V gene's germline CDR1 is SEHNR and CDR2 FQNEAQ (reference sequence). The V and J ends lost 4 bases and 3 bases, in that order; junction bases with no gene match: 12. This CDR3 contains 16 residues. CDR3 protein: CASSWEGTEENYEQYF. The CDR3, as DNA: TGTGCCAGCAGCTGGGAAGGGACAGAAGAGAACTACGAGCAGTACTTC.

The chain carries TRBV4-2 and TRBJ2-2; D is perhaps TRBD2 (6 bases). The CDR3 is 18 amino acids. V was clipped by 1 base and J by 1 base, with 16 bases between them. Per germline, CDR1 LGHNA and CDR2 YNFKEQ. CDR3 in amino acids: CASSQGRWRGLNTGELFF. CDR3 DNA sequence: TGTGCCAGCAGCCAAGGTCGGTGGCGGGGTTTGAACACCGGGGAGCTGTTTTTT.

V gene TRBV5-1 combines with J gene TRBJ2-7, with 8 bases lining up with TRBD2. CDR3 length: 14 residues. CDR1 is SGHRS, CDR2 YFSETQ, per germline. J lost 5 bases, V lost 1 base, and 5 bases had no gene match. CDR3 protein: CASSLTAGVNEQYF. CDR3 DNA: TGCGCCAGCAGCTTGACAGCGGGAGTGAACGAGCAGTACTTC.

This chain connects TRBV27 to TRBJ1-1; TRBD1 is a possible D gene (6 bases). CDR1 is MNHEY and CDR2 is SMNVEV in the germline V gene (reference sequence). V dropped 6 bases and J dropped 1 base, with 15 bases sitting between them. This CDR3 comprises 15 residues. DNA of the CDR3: TGTGCCAGCAGGCAGCGACAGGTAGGGAACACTGAAGCTTTCTTT. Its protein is CASRQRQVGNTEAFF.

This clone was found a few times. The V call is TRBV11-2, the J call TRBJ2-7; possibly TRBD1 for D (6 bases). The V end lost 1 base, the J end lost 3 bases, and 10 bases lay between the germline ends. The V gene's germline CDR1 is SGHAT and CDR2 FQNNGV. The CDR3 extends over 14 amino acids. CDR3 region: CASSLAPDSYEQYF. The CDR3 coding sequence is TGTGCCAGCAGCTTAGCCCCGGACAGCTACGAGCAGTACTTC.

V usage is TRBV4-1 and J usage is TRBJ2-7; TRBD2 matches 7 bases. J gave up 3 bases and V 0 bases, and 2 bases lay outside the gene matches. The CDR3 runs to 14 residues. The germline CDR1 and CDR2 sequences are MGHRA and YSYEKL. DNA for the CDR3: TGCGCCAGCAGCCAAGATCCGGGGGGCTACGAGCAGTACTTC. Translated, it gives CASSQDPGGYEQYF.

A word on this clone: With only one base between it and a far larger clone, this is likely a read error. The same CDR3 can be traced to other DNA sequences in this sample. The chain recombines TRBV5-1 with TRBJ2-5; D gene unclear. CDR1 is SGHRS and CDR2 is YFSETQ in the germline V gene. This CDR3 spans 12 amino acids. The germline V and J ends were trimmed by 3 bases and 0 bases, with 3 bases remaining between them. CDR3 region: CASSSNQETQYF. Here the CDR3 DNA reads TGCGCCAGCAGCTCAAACCAAGAGACCCAGTACTTC. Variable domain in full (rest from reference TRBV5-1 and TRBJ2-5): KAGVTQTPRYLIKTRGQQVTLSCSPISGHRSVSWYQQTPGQGLQFLFEYFSETQRNKGNFPGRFSGRQFSNSRSEMNVSTLELGDSALYLCASSSNQETQYFGPGTRLLVL.

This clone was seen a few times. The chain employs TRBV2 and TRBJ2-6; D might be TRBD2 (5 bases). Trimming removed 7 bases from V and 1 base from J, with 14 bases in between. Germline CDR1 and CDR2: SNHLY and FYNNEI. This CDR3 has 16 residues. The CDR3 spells CASTTRGFSGANVLTF. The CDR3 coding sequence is TGTGCCAGCACCACTCGGGGTTTTTCTGGGGCCAACGTCCTGACTTTC.

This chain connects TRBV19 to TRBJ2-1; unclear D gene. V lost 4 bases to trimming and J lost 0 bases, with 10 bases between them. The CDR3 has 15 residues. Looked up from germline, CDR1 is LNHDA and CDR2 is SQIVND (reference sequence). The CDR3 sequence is CASSRGTPSYNEQFF. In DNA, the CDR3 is TGTGCCAGTAGTAGGGGAACCCCCTCCTACAATGAGCAGTTCTTC.

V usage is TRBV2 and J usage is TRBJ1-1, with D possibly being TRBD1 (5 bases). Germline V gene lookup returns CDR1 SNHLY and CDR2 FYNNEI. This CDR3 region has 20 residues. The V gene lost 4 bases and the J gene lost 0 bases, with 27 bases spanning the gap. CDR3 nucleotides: TGTGCCAGCAGTGGGACAACTAACATAACGAGTCGCCGAATGAACACTGAAGCTTTCTTT. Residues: CASSGTTNITSRRMNTEAFF.

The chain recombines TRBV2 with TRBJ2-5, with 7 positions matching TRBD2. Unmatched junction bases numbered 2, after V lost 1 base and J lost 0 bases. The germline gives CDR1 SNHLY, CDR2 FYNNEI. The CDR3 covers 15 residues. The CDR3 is CASSEGGGYQETQYF. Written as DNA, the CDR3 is TGTGCCAGCAGTGAAGGGGGGGGATACCAAGAGACCCAGTACTTC. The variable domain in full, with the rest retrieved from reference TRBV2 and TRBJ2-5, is EPEVTQTPSHQVTQMGQEVILRCVPISNHLYFYWYRQILGQKVEFLVSFYNNEISEKSEIFDDQFSVERPDGSNFTLKIRSTKLEDSAMYFCASSEGGGYQETQYFGPGTRLLVL.

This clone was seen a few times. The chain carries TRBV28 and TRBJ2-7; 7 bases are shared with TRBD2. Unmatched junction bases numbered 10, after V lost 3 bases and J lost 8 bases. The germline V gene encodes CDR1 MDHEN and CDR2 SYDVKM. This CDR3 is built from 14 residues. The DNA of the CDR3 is TGTGCCAGCAGTTTCCAGCGGGACTTCTCACAGCAGTACTTC. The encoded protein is CASSFQRDFSQQYF.

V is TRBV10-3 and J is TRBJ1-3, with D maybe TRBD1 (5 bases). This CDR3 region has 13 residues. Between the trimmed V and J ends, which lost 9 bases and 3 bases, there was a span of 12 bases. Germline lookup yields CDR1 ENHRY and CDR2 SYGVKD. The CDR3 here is CAIQDNNGNTIYF. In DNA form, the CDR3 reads TGTGCCATACAGGACAATAATGGAAACACCATATATTTT.

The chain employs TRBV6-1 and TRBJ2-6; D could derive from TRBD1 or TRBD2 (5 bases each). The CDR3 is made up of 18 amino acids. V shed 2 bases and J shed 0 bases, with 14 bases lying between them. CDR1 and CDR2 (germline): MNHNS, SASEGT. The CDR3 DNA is TGTGCCAGCAGTGAAAGCCGGGACCGACACTCTGGGGCCAACGTCCTGACTTTC. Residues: CASSESRDRHSGANVLTF.

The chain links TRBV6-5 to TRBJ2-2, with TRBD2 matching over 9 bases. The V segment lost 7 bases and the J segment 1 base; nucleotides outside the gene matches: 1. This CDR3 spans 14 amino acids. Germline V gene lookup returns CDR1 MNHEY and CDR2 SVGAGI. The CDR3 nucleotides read TGTGCCAGCACGACTAGCGGGAACACCGGGGAGCTGTTTTTT. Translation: CASTTSGNTGELFF.

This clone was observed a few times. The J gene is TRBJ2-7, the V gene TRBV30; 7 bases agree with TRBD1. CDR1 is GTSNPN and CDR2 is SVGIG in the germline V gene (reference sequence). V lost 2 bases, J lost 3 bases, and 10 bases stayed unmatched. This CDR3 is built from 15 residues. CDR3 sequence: CAWSSSPAGGYEQYF. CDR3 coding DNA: TGTGCCTGGAGTTCCTCCCCGGCAGGGGGCTACGAGCAGTACTTC.

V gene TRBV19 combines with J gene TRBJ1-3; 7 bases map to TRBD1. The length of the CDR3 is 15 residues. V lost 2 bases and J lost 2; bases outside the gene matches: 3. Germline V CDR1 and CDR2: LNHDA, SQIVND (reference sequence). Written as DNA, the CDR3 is TGTGCCAGTAGTATACAGGGGGGACCTGGAAACACCATATATTTT. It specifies CASSIQGGPGNTIYF.

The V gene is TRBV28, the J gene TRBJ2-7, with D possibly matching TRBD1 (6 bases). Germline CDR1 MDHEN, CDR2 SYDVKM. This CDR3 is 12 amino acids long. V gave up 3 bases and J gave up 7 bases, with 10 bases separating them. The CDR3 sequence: CASSFLQGEQYF. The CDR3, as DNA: TGTGCCAGCAGTTTCCTTCAGGGGGAGCAGTACTTC. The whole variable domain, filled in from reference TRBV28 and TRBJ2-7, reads DVKVTQSSRYLVKRTGEKVFLECVQDMDHENMFWYRQDPGLGLRLIYFSYDVKMKEKGDIPEGYSVSREKKERFSLILESASTNQTSMYLCASSFLQGEQYFGPGTRLTVT.

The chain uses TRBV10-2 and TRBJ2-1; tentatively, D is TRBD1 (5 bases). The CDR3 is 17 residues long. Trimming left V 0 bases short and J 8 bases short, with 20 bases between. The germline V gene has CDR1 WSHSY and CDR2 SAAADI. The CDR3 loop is CASSESGEMQGNYEQFF. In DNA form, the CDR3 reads TGCGCCAGCAGTGAGTCTGGGGAAATGCAGGGTAACTATGAGCAGTTCTTC.

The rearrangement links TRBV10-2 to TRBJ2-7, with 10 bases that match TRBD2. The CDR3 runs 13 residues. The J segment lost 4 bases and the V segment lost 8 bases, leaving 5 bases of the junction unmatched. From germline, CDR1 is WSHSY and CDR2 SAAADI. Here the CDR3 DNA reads TGCGCCAGCCAACTAGCGGGGTTTTACGAGCAGTACTTC. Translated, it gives CASQLAGFYEQYF.

The CDR3 DNA reads as TGTGCCAGCAGTGCACGAGAGGAAGGTGAGCAGTTCTTC. Protein: CASSAREEGEQFF. The chain carries TRBV6-4 and TRBJ2-1, with no clear D. The V and J ends lost 4 bases and 9 bases respectively, with 13 bases between them. The CDR3 runs to 13 residues. The germline CDR1 and CDR2 sequences are MRHNA and SNTAGT.